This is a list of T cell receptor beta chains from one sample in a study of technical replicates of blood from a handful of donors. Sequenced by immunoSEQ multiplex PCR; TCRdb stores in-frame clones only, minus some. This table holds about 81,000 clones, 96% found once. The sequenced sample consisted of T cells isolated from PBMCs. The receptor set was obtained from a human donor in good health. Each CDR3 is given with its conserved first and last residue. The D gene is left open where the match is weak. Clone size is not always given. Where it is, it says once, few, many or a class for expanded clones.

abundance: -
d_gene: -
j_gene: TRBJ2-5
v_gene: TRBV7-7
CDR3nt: TGTGCTAGCAGCGAAACAGGGACCCAGTACTTC
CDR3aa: CASSETGTQYF

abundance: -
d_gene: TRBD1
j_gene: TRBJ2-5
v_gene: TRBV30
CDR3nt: TGTGCCTGGAAGGGGGTCGGGACAGGGAAAGGAGAGACCCAGTACTTC
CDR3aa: CAWKGVGTGKGETQYF

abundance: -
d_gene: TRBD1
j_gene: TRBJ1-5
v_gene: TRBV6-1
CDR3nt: TGTGCCATCCGGGACAGGGTTCTTAGCAATCAGCCCCAGCATTTT
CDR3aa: CAIRDRVLSNQPQHF

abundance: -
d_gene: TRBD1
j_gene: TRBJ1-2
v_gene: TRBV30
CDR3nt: TGTGCCTGCAACTCCGCCGGGACAGGGGCTGGCTATGGCTACACCTTC
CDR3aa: CACNSAGTGAGYGYTF

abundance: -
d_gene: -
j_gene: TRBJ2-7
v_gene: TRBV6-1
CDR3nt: TGTGCCAGCAGTGGGAGTCTGGAGGGACCCTACGAGCAGTACTTC
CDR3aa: CASSGSLEGPYEQYF

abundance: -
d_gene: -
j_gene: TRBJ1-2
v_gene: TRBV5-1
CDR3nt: TGCGCCAGCAGCGGACAAAACTATGGCTACACCTTC
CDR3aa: CASSGQNYGYTF

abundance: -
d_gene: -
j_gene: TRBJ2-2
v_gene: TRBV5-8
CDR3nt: TGTGCCAGCAGCCCCGCAGTGTATTCGAACACCGGGGAGCTGTTTTTT
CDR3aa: CASSPAVYSNTGELFF

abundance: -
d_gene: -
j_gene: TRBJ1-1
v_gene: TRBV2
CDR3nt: TGTGCCAGCAGAAAAATACAGGTTAAGAACACTGAAGCTTTCTTT
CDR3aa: CASRKIQVKNTEAFF

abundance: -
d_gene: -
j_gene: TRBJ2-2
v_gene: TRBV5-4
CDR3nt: TGTGCCAGCAGCTTGGGCGGGGCCGGGGAGCTGTTTTTT
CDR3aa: CASSLGGAGELFF

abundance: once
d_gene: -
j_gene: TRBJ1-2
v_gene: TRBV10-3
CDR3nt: TGTGCCATCAGCGCCGAGCGGGTCGGTGGCTACACCTTC
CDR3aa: CAISAERVGGYTF

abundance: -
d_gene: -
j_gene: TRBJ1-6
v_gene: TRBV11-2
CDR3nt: TGTGCCAGCAGCTTAAAAGGGGTTCGTAATTCACCCCTCCACTTT
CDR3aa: CASSLKGVRNSPLHF

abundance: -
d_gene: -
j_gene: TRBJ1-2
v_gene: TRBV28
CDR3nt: TGTGCCAGCAGTTTGTCCAGCGGAGAGGGCTACACCTTC
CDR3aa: CASSLSSGEGYTF

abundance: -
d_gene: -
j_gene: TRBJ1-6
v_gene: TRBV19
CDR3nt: TGTGCCAGTAGTATGACCACCGGAACAGGTCGTAATTCACCCCTCCACTTT
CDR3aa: CASSMTTGTGRNSPLHF

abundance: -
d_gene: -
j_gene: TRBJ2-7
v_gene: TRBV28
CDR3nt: TGTGCCAGCAGTAACCGACAGGGACTGGTTCAGTACGAGCAGTACTTC
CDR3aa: CASSNRQGLVQYEQYF

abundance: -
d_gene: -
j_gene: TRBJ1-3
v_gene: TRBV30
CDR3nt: TGTGCCTGGGTAGAAACAGGTTCTGGAAACACCATATATTTT
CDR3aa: CAWVETGSGNTIYF

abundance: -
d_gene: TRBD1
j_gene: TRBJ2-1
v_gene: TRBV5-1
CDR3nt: TGCGCCAGCAGCTCGCCGGGACAGGGATACGGGGCCAACTACAATGAGCAGTTCTTC
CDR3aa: CASSSPGQGYGANYNEQFF

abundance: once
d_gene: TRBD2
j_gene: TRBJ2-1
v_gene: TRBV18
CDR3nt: TGTGCCAGCTCACCCCCTAGCGGGAGGGGGGACAATGAGCAGTTCTTC
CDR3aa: CASSPPSGRGDNEQFF

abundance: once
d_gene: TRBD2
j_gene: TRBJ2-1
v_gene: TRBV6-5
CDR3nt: TGTGCCAGCAGTTCGGGGACTAGGCTCTACAATGAGCAGTTCTTC
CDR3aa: CASSSGTRLYNEQFF

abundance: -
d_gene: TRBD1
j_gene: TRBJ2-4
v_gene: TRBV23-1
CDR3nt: TGCGCCAGCAGTCCGTGCCGGGACAGCGGAAAAGGGGGAATAGCCAAAAACATTCAGTACTTC
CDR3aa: CASSPCRDSGKGGIAKNIQYF

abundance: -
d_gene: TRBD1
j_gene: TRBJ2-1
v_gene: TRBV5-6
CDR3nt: TGTGCCAGCAGCTTCCGACAGGGGGGAACCAGCTCCTACAATGAGCAGTTCTTC
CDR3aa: CASSFRQGGTSSYNEQFF

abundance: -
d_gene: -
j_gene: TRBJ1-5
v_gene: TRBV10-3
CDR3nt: TGTGCCATCACCGAGGACACTTATAGCAATCAGCCCCAGCATTTT
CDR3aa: CAITEDTYSNQPQHF

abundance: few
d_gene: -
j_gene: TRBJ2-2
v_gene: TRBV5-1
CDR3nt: TGCGCCAGCAACCGGGACACGAACACCGGGGAGCTGTTTTTT
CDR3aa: CASNRDTNTGELFF

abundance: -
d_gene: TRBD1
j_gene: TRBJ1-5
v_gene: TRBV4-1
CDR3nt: TGCGCCAGCAGCCAAGGCCTGGACAGGGATCAGCCCCAGCATTTT
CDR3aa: CASSQGLDRDQPQHF

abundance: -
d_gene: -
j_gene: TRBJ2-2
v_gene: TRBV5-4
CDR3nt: TGTGCCAGCAGCCAAACAGGAAACACCGGGGAGCTGTTTTTT
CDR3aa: CASSQTGNTGELFF

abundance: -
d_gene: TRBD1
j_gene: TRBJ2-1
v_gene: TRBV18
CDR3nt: TGTGCCAGCTCTGACGAACAGGGGTTTCGCTCCTACAATGAGCAGTTCTTC
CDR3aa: CASSDEQGFRSYNEQFF

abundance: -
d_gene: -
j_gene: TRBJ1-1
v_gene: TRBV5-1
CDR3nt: TGCGCCAGCAGCTTTGGGGGGGGCGCAGAAGATATGAACACTGAAGCTTTCTTT
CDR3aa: CASSFGGGAEDMNTEAFF

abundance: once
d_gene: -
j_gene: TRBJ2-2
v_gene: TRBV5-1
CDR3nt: TGCGCCAGCAGTTATAGGGGCATGAGCACCGGGGAGCTGTTTTTT
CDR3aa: CASSYRGMSTGELFF

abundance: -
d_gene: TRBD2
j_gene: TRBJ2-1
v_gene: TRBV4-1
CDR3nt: TGCGCCAGCAGCCACGGAGGTAGCCGGGGGGGTCCTATTCGCTCCTACAATGAGCAGTTCTTC
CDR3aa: CASSHGGSRGGPIRSYNEQFF

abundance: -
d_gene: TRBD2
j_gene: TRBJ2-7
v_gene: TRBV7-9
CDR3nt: TGTGCCAGCAGCTTAGTTAGGGCGACTAGCGGGGATCACGAGCAGTACTTC
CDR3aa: CASSLVRATSGDHEQYF

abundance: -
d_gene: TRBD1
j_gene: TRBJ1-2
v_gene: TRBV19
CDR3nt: TGTGCCAGTAGCATCTTAGGACAGGGTGGACGTTATGGCTACACCTTC
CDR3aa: CASSILGQGGRYGYTF

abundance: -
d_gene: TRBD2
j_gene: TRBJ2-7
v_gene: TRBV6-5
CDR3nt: TGTGCCAGCAGGTCCGCGGGACTAGAGCACGAGCAGTACTTC
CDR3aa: CASRSAGLEHEQYF

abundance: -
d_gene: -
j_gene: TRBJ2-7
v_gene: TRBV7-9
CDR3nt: TGTGCCAGCAGCTTACGCTACGAGCAGTACTTC
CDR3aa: CASSLRYEQYF

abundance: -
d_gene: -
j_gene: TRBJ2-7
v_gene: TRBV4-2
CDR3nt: TGTGCCAGCAGCCAAGAATGGGGGCGGTACGAGCAGTACTTC
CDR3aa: CASSQEWGRYEQYF

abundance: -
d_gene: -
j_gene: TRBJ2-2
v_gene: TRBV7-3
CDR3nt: TGTGCCAGCAGCTTAAGTCCACAGGGGAACACCGGGGAGCTGTTTTTT
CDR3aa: CASSLSPQGNTGELFF

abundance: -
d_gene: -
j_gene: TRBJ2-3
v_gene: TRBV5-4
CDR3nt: TGTGCCAGCAGCGCGGAAATCACAGATACGCAGTATTTT
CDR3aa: CASSAEITDTQYF

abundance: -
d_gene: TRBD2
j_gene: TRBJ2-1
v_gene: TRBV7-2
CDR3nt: TGTGCCAGCAGCTTCCTCGGACTAGCGGGCTCCTACAATGAGCAGTTCTTC
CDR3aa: CASSFLGLAGSYNEQFF

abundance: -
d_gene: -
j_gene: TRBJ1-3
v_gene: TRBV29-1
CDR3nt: TGCAGCGTTCGGTCTGGAAACACCATATATTTT
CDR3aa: CSVRSGNTIYF

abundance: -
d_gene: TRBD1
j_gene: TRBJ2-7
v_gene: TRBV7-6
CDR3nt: TGTGCCAGCAGCATCGACCAGGACAGGGTGCAAGAGCAGTACTTC
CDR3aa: CASSIDQDRVQEQYF

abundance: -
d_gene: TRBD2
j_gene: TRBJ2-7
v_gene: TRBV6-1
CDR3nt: TGTGCCAGCAGTGAAGTAGGGAGGGGCTCCTACGAGCAGTACTTC
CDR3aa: CASSEVGRGSYEQYF